The rows below give T cell receptor beta chains drawn from one sample of a study of blood T cell repertoires in COVID-19. Produced via immunoSEQ multiplex PCR; TCRdb's table is partial and in-frame only. Here the sample spans tens of thousands of clones, about three quarters being singletons. Sequenced: peripheral blood. These receptors all stem from a young man with COVID-19, enrolled during active disease. Each CDR3 is given with its conserved first and last residue. The order of the fields is CDR3 length, J gene, clone size, V gene, D gene, CDR3 protein, CDR3 DNA. D genes are given only for firm matches. Some rows have no size entry. The others give once, few or many, or a class for an expanded clone.

length: 15; J: TRBJ2-7; size: -; V: TRBV9; D: TRBD2; CDR3: CASAPTSESSYEQYF; DNA: TGTGCCAGCGCCCCAACTAGCGAAAGCTCCTACGAGCAGTACTTC
length: 16; J: TRBJ1-1; size: -; V: TRBV4-3; D: -; CDR3: CASSQATRVWDTEAFF; DNA: TGCGCCAGCAGCCAAGCTACACGGGTCTGGGACACTGAAGCTTTCTTT
length: 15; J: TRBJ1-2; size: -; V: TRBV6-1; D: -; CDR3: CASSELHRALDSYTF; DNA: TGTGCCAGCAGTGAACTTCACAGGGCCCTGGATAGCTACACCTTC
length: 15; J: TRBJ2-7; size: -; V: TRBV30; D: TRBD2; CDR3: CAWSARTSGSYQQYF; DNA: TGTGCCTGGAGTGCCCGGACTAGCGGGAGTTACCAGCAGTACTTC
length: 19; J: TRBJ1-1; size: -; V: TRBV11-3; D: TRBD1; CDR3: CASSLGGGAGGKWDTEAFF; DNA: TGTGCCAGCAGCTTAGGCGGTGGGGCAGGGGGCAAATGGGACACTGAAGCTTTCTTT
length: 12; J: TRBJ1-2; size: once; V: TRBV19; D: -; CDR3: CASSMENYGYTF; DNA: TGTGCCAGTAGTATGGAGAACTATGGCTACACCTTC
length: 14; J: TRBJ2-1; size: -; V: TRBV7-6; D: TRBD2; CDR3: CASRASGRGNEQFF; DNA: TGTGCCAGCAGGGCTAGCGGGAGGGGCAATGAGCAGTTCTTC
length: 12; J: TRBJ1-5; size: -; V: TRBV6-2/TRBV6-3; D: -; CDR3: CASSYAGPPQHF; DNA: TGTGCCAGCAGTTACGCAGGGCCGCCCCAGCATTTT
length: 17; J: TRBJ2-7; size: -; V: TRBV7-2; D: -; CDR3: CASSLGVGMWSSYEQYF; DNA: TGTGCCAGCAGCTTAGGGGTCGGCATGTGGAGCTCCTACGAGCAGTACTTC
length: 17; J: TRBJ2-5; size: once; V: TRBV3-1/TRBV3-2; D: -; CDR3: CASSQGGVSTPQETQYF; DNA: TGTGCCAGCAGCCAAGGGGGCGTTTCGACTCCTCAAGAGACCCAGTACTTC
length: 19; J: TRBJ1-6; size: few; V: TRBV5-1; D: -; CDR3: CASSRYPGRAGSYNSPLHF; DNA: TGCGCCAGCAGCAGATACCCAGGCAGGGCAGGATCCTATAATTCACCCCTCCACTTT
length: 14; J: TRBJ2-1; size: -; V: TRBV9; D: -; CDR3: CASSGYQGTDEQFF; DNA: TGTGCCAGCAGCGGCTATCAGGGAACCGATGAGCAGTTCTTC
length: 14; J: TRBJ2-3; size: -; V: TRBV2; D: -; CDR3: CASSGNSGADTQYF; DNA: TGTGCCAGCAGCGGGAATTCGGGTGCAGATACGCAGTATTTT
length: 14; J: TRBJ2-7; size: once; V: TRBV5-1; D: TRBD1; CDR3: CASRSGTGPSVQYF; DNA: TGCGCCAGCAGATCAGGGACAGGCCCGTCGGTGCAGTACTTC
length: 16; J: TRBJ2-1; size: -; V: TRBV18; D: TRBD1; CDR3: CASSPRGQASYNEQFF; DNA: TGTGCCAGCTCACCACGAGGACAGGCTTCCTACAATGAGCAGTTCTTC
length: 14; J: TRBJ2-7; size: few; V: TRBV3-1/TRBV3-2; D: TRBD2; CDR3: CASSQDTSGYEQYF; DNA: TGTGCCAGCAGCCAAGATACTAGCGGCTACGAGCAGTACTTC
length: 16; J: TRBJ2-3; size: -; V: TRBV2; D: TRBD1; CDR3: CASSTTGTGFSDTQYF; DNA: TGTGCCAGCAGCACTACCGGGACAGGTTTTTCAGATACGCAGTATTTT
length: 16; J: TRBJ2-1; size: -; V: TRBV5-1; D: TRBD1; CDR3: CASSGKPGQGASEQFF; DNA: TGCGCCAGCAGCGGGAAGCCGGGACAGGGGGCGTCTGAGCAGTTCTTC
length: 12; J: TRBJ2-1; size: -; V: TRBV24-1; D: -; CDR3: CATTGNYNEQFF; DNA: TGTGCCACCACAGGAAACTACAATGAGCAGTTCTTC
length: 14; J: TRBJ1-1; size: -; V: TRBV19; D: -; CDR3: CASSIDKGGGVAFF; DNA: TGTGCCAGTAGTATAGATAAAGGAGGAGGAGTAGCTTTCTTT
length: 16; J: TRBJ2-1; size: -; V: TRBV5-1; D: TRBD2; CDR3: CASSLEGTSGYNEQFF; DNA: TGCGCCAGCAGCTTGGAAGGGACTAGCGGCTACAATGAGCAGTTCTTC
length: 16; J: TRBJ2-5; size: -; V: TRBV23-1; D: -; CDR3: CASSQSKDYPPGAQYF; DNA: TGCGCCAGCAGTCAATCGAAGGACTACCCCCCGGGGGCCCAGTACTTC
length: 16; J: TRBJ1-6; size: -; V: TRBV6-5; D: TRBD1; CDR3: CASSYSGTGRDSPLHF; DNA: TGTGCCAGCAGTTACTCGGGGACAGGGAGGGATTCACCCCTCCACTTT
length: 15; J: TRBJ1-2; size: -; V: TRBV12-5; D: TRBD1; CDR3: CASGFGTGYSYGYTF; DNA: TGTGCTAGTGGTTTCGGGACAGGGTATTCCTATGGCTACACCTTC